These T cell receptor beta chains were read from a single sample in a study of identical twins. TCRdb called the 5' RACE reads again in MiXCR, with one record for every CDR3 protein. The data show approximately 500,000 distinct CDR3 sequences, approximately 14% seen once. The sample also formed part of further work on yellow fever vaccine responses in identical twins.

The sequencing input was CD4+ T cells sorted from blood. The receptors were gathered from a woman aged 18-29 years in good health. Each CDR3 is given with its conserved first and last residue. D genes are given only for firm matches. Part of the rows lack a size; the others show once, few, many or a class for expanded clones.

V	length	D	size	J	CDR3	DNA
TRBV20-1	15	TRBD2	.	TRBJ2-1	CSASQTSGRLNEQFF	TGCAGTGCTAGCCAGACTAGCGGGAGGCTTAATGAGCAGTTCTTC
TRBV6-5	14	.	many	TRBJ2-6	CASRYPGGANVLTF	TGTGCCAGCAGGTACCCCGGTGGGGCCAACGTCCTGACTTTC
TRBV5-1	11	.	many	TRBJ2-1	CASTLFNEQFF	TGCGCCAGCACTCTCTTCAATGAGCAGTTCTTC
TRBV12-3/TRBV12-4	15	.	.	TRBJ2-3	CASTRQVAGTDTQYF	TGTGCCAGCACCCGACAGGTGGCAGGCACAGATACGCAGTATTTT
TRBV14	15	.	few	TRBJ2-1	CASSQTGWGSAEQFF	TGTGCCAGCAGCCAAACAGGGTGGGGGTCGGCTGAGCAGTTCTTC
TRBV20-1	16	TRBD2	.	TRBJ2-6	CSAVSGRTSGANVLTF	TGCAGTGCTGTCAGCGGGAGGACGTCTGGGGCCAACGTCCTGACTTTC
TRBV7-6	16	.	.	TRBJ2-1	CASSLGAFSSYNEQFF	TGTGCCAGCAGCTTAGGAGCGTTCAGCTCCTACAATGAGCAGTTCTTC
TRBV25-1	11	.	few	TRBJ2-3	CASSEHGTQYF	TGTGCCAGCAGTGAGCACGGTACGCAGTATTTT
TRBV7-9	13	.	.	TRBJ1-1	CASSLAVGAWAFF	TGTGCCAGCAGCTTAGCTGTGGGGGCCTGGGCTTTCTTT
TRBV3-1	15	.	.	TRBJ1-5	CASSPGLVGNQPQHF	TGTGCCAGCAGCCCCGGACTCGTGGGAAATCAGCCCCAGCATTTT
TRBV4-1	15	.	.	TRBJ2-2	CASSQDQPETGELFF	TGCGCCAGCAGCCAAGATCAGCCAGAAACCGGGGAGCTGTTTTTT
TRBV12-3/TRBV12-4	17	TRBD2	few	TRBJ2-1	CASSLFGGTSSYNEQFF	TGTGCCAGCAGTCTCTTTGGGGGGACTAGCTCCTACAATGAGCAGTTCTTC
TRBV5-1	15	.	few	TRBJ2-2	CASSLETHDTGELFF	TGCGCCAGCAGCTTGGAGACACATGATACCGGGGAGCTGTTTTTT